Shown below are 6 T cell receptor beta chains from a single sample sequenced in a study of T cell changes during pregnancy in multiple sclerosis. Method: immunoSEQ multiplex PCR; TCRdb's copy keeps in-frame clones and lacks some. The top ten clones hold roughly 2% of a sample with 45,000 to 55,000 clones, 70% to 90% of them seen once. The sample consisted of peripheral blood, taken in the first trimester of pregnancy. These receptors all stem from a female donor with multiple sclerosis, enrolled in a pregnancy study.

The rearrangement links TRBV10-1 to TRBJ1-1; D is perhaps TRBD1 (6 bases). Trimming cost V 3 bases and J 1 base, with 15 bases left between them. The CDR3 spans 16 residues. Germline assignment: CDR1 WNHNN and CDR2 SYGVQD (reference sequence). The CDR3 sequence: CASSDPGGGRNTEAFF. CDR3 bases: TGCGCCAGCAGTGACCCAGGCGGGGGGCGGAACACTGAAGCTTTCTTT.

This clone was counted only a few times. The chain has TRBV9 and TRBJ1-1; 7 nucleotides agree with TRBD1. The CDR3 contains 16 residues. The germline V gene has CDR1 SGDLS and CDR2 YYNGEE. Trimming removed 4 bases from V and 6 bases from J; junction bases left unmatched: 15. The CDR3 nucleotides read TGTGCCAGCAGCCCCCGGGACAGCGGCCGTTTGTCTGAAGCTTTCTTT. This translates into CASSPRDSGRLSEAFF. Combining the CDR3 with reference TRBV9 and TRBJ1-1 gives the whole variable domain DSGVTQTPKHLITATGQRVTLRCSPRSGDLSVYWYQQSLDQGLQFLIQYYNGEERAKGNILERFSAQQFPDLHSELNLSSLELGDSALYFCASSPRDSGRLSEAFFGQGTRLTVV.

The chain carries TRBV14 and TRBJ2-7; no definite D call. Trimming pared 3 bases from V and 6 bases from J, leaving 18 bases between. This CDR3 comprises 15 residues. In germline, CDR1 is SGHDN, CDR2 FVKESK. CDR3 nucleotides: TGTGCCAGCAGCCACATGACGGAGACCCCGGGCGAGCAGTACTTC. Amino acid sequence: CASSHMTETPGEQYF. The variable domain in full, completed from reference TRBV14 and TRBJ2-7, reads EAGVTQFPSHSVIEKGQTVTLRCDPISGHDNLYWYRRVMGKEIKFLLHFVKESKQDESGMPNNRFLAERTGGTYSTLKVQPAELEDSGVYFCASSHMTETPGEQYFGPGTRLTVT.

The chain carries TRBV6-1 and TRBJ2-1; tentative D call: TRBD2 (5 bases). V was shortened by 6 bases and J by 5 bases, with 11 bases between the two germline ends. This CDR3 region has 13 residues. Germline V gives CDR1 MNHNS, CDR2 SASEGT. CDR3 DNA: TGTGCCAGCAGCCTCCTAGCCCACAATGAGCAGTTCTTC. Its translation is CASSLLAHNEQFF.

The gene calls are TRBV14 and TRBJ2-7; 10 bases are a match to TRBD2. Trimming cost V 3 bases and J 0 bases; bases outside gene matches: 5. The germline CDR1 and CDR2 sequences are SGHDN and FVKESK. This CDR3 contains 16 residues. CDR3 loop: CASSQIAGGYSYEQYF. DNA for the CDR3: TGTGCCAGCAGCCAGATAGCGGGGGGTTACTCCTACGAGCAGTACTTC.

The genes are TRBV15 and TRBJ2-7; 9 bases line up with TRBD1. J gave up 9 bases and V 5 bases, and 14 bases lay outside the gene matches. This CDR3 is built from 15 residues. Germline V gene data show CDR1 as LNHNV and CDR2 as YYDKDF (reference sequence). The CDR3 sequence is CATSQGVGQGRWQYF. As DNA, the CDR3 is TGTGCCACCAGCCAAGGCGTGGGACAGGGTAGATGGCAGTACTTC.